What follows is one T cell receptor beta chain and its context. Per the original methods: For nucleated cells, counts were estimated from reference gene primer amplification. Method: immunoSEQ multiplex PCR; TCRdb's copy keeps in-frame clones and lacks some. V, J and clone size are taken as reported in that table, and D and trimming were inferred from the DNA itself. This table has some 240,000 clones, roughly 87% appearing once. The CDR3 is 14 residues long. Trimming removed 6 bases from V and 5 bases from J; junction bases left unmatched: 10. The germline CDR1 and CDR2 sequences are SGHNT and YYREEE (reference sequence). This sample is drawn from a study of blood T cell repertoires in COVID-19. Across the whole study: T cells, B-cell-depleted T cells, or PBMCs supplied cDNA or gDNA.

This chain links TRBV5-4 with TRBJ2-5; 7 bases map to TRBD2. The material sequenced was peripheral blood. The source of this sequence is a woman between 40 and 50 years old who had recovered from COVID-19. CDR3 residues: CASTWGGVDETQYF. The CDR3 DNA follows: TGTGCCAGCACCTGGGGGGGGGTTGATGAGACCCAGTACTTC.